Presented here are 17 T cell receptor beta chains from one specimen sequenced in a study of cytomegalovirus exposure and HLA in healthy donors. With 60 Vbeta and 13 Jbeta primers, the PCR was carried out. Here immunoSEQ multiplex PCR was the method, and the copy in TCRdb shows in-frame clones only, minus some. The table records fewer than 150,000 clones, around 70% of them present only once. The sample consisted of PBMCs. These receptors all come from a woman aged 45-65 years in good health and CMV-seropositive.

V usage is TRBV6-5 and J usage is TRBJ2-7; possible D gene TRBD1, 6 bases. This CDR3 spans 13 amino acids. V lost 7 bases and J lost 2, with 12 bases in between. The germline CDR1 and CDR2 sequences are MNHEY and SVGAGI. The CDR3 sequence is CASTPTGTYEQYF. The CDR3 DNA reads TGTGCCAGCACCCCAACAGGGACCTACGAGCAGTACTTC.

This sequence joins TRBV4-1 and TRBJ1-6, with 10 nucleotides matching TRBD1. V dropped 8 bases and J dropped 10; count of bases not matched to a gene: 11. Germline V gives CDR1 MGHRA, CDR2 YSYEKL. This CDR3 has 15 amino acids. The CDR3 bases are TGCGCCAGCCGCCGGGGGACAGGGGTTAGCTCACCCCTCCACTTT. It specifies CASRRGTGVSSPLHF.

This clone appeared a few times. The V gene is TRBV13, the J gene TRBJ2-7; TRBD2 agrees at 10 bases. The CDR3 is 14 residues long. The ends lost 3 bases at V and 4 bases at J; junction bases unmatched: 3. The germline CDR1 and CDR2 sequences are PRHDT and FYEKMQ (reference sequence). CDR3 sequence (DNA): TGTGCCAGCAGCTTGATAGCGGGAGGATACGAGCAGTACTTC. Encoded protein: CASSLIAGGYEQYF.

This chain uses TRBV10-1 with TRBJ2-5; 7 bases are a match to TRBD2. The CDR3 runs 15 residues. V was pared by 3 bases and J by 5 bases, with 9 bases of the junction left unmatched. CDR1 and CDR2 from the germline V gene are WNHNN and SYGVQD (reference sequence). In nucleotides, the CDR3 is TGCGCCAGCAGTGAAAATAGCGGGCCGGCCGAGACCCAGTACTTC. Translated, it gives CASSENSGPAETQYF.

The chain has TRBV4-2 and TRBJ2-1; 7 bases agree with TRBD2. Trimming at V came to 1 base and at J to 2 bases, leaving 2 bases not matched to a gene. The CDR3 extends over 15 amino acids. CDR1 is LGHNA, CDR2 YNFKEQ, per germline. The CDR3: CASSQAGGTYNEQFF. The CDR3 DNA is TGTGCCAGCAGCCAAGCGGGAGGAACCTACAATGAGCAGTTCTTC.

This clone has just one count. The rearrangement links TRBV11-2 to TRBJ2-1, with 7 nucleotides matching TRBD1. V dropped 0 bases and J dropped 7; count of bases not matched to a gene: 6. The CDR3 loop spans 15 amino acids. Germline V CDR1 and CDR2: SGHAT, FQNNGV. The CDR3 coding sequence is TGTGCCAGCAGCTTAGATGGGACAGCCTTTAATGAGCAGTTCTTC. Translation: CASSLDGTAFNEQFF.

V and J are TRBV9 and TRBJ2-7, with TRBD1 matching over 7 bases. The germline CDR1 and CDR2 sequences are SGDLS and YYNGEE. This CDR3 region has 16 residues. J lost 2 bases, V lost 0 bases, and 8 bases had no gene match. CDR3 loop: CASSVAQQGLPYEQYF. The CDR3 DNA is TGTGCCAGCAGCGTAGCCCAACAGGGGCTCCCCTACGAGCAGTACTTC.

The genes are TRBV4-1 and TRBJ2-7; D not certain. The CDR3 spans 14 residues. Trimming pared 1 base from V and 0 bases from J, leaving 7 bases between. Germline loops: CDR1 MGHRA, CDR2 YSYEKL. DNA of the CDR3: TGCGCCAGCAGCCAAGGGGCAGACTCCTACGAGCAGTACTTC. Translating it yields CASSQGADSYEQYF.

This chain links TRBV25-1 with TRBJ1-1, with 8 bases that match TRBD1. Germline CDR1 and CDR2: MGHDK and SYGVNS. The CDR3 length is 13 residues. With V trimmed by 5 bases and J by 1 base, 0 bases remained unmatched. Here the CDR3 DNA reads TGTGCCAGCAGTCAGGGGGCGAACACTGAAGCTTTCTTT. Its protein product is CASSQGANTEAFF. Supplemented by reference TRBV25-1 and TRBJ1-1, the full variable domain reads EADIYQTPRYLVIGTGKKITLECSQTMGHDKMYWYQQDPGMELHLIHYSYGVNSTEKGDLSSESTVSRIRTEHFPLTLESARPSHTSQYLCASSQGANTEAFFGQGTRLTVV.

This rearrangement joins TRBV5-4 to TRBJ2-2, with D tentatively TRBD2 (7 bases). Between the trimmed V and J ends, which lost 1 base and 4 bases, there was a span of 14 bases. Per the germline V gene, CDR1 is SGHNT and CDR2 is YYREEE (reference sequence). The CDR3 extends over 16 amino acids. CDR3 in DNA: TGTGCCAGCAGCTTGCAGGCGGGGGCCGGCACCGGGGAGCTGTTTTTT. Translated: CASSLQAGAGTGELFF.

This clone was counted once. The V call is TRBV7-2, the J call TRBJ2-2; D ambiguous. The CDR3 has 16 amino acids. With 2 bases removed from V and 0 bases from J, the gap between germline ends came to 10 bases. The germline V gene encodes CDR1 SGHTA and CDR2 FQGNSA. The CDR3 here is CASSLRAGANTGELFF. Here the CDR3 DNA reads TGTGCCAGCAGCTTAAGAGCTGGAGCGAACACCGGGGAGCTGTTTTTT.

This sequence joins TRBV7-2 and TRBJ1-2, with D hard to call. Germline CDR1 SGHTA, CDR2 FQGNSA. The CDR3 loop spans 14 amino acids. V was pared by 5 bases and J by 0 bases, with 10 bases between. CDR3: CASSPGLSNYGYTF. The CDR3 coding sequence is TGTGCCAGCAGCCCCGGACTTTCTAACTATGGCTACACCTTC.

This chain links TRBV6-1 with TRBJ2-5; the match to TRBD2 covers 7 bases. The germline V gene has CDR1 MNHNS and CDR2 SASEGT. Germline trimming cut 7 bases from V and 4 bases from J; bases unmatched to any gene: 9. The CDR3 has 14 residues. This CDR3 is CASILSGNSETQYF. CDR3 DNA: TGTGCCAGCATCTTGAGCGGGAACTCAGAGACCCAGTACTTC.

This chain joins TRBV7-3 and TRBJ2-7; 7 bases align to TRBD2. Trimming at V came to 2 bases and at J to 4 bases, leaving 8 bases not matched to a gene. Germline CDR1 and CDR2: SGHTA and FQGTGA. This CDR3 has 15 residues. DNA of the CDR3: TGTGCCAGCAGCTTATCGGCTAGCGGAGTTTACGAGCAGTACTTC. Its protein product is CASSLSASGVYEQYF.

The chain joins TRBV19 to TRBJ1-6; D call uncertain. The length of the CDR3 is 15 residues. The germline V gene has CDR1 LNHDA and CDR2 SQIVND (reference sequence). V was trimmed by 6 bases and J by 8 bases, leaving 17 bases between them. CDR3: CASRSDRLGDSPLHF. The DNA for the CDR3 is TGTGCCAGTAGGTCGGACCGACTCGGGGATTCACCCCTCCACTTT.

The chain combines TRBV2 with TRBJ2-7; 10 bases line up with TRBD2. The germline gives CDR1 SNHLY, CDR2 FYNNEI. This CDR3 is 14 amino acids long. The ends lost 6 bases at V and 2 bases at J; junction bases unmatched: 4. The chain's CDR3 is CASRWTSGAYEQYF. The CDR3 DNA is TGTGCCAGCAGGTGGACTAGCGGAGCCTACGAGCAGTACTTC.

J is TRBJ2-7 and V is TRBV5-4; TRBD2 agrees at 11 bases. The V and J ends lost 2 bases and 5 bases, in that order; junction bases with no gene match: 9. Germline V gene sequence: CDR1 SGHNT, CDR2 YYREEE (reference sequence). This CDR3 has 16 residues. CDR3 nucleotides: TGTGCCAGCAGCTTCGCTGGGACTAGCGGTGTGAACGAGCAGTACTTC. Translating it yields CASSFAGTSGVNEQYF.